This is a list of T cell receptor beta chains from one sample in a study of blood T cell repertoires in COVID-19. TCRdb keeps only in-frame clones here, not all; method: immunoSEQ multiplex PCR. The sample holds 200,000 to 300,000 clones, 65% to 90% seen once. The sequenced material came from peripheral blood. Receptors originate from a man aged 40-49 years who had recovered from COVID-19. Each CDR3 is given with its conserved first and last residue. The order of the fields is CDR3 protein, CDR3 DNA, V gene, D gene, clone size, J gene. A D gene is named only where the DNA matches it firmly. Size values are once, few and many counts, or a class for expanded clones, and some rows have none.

cdr3_aa: CASTTGANVLTF
cdr3_nt: TGTGCCAGCACCACTGGGGCCAACGTCCTGACTTTC
v_call: TRBV9
d_call: -
clone_size: -
j_call: TRBJ2-6

cdr3_aa: CASSPYAGQPSPLHF
cdr3_nt: TGCGCCAGCAGCCCCTATGCGGGACAGCCTTCACCCCTCCACTTT
v_call: TRBV4-3
d_call: TRBD1
clone_size: once
j_call: TRBJ1-6

cdr3_aa: CASSPHLMGQGAYEQYF
cdr3_nt: TGTGCCAGCAGTCCCCATTTAATGGGACAGGGGGCTTACGAGCAGTACTTC
v_call: TRBV2
d_call: TRBD1
clone_size: -
j_call: TRBJ2-7

cdr3_aa: CASSLEGQTNEKLFF
cdr3_nt: TGTGCCAGCAGCTTAGAGGGACAAACTAATGAAAAACTGTTTTTT
v_call: TRBV7-2
d_call: -
clone_size: -
j_call: TRBJ1-4

cdr3_aa: CASSSSGTGDADTQYF
cdr3_nt: TGTGCCAGCAGCTCCTCCGGGACAGGGGATGCAGATACGCAGTATTTT
v_call: TRBV7-2
d_call: TRBD1
clone_size: -
j_call: TRBJ2-3

cdr3_aa: CASSLAPPGQGWYEQYF
cdr3_nt: TGCGCCAGCAGCTTGGCCCCACCGGGACAGGGCTGGTACGAGCAGTACTTC
v_call: TRBV5-1
d_call: TRBD1
clone_size: -
j_call: TRBJ2-7

cdr3_aa: CASSEVDWNTEAFF
cdr3_nt: TGTGCCAGCAGCGAAGTGGACTGGAACACTGAAGCTTTCTTT
v_call: TRBV6-1
d_call: -
clone_size: -
j_call: TRBJ1-1

cdr3_aa: CASNRQGSSADTQYF
cdr3_nt: TGTGCCAGCAACAGACAGGGGTCCTCGGCAGATACGCAGTATTTT
v_call: TRBV6-6
d_call: TRBD1
clone_size: -
j_call: TRBJ2-3

cdr3_aa: CASSQRVAGGPDTQYF
cdr3_nt: TGCGCCAGCAGCCAACGGGTAGCGGGAGGGCCGGATACGCAGTATTTT
v_call: TRBV4-1
d_call: TRBD2
clone_size: -
j_call: TRBJ2-3

cdr3_aa: CASSPPHIGQGNEKLFF
cdr3_nt: TGTGCCAGCTCACCACCGCATATTGGACAGGGTAATGAAAAACTGTTTTTT
v_call: TRBV18
d_call: TRBD1
clone_size: -
j_call: TRBJ1-4

cdr3_aa: CASSLAGLRPVDSTGELFF
cdr3_nt: TGTGCCAGCAGCTTGGCAGGTCTTCGTCCAGTGGACTCCACCGGGGAGCTGTTTTTT
v_call: TRBV5-4
d_call: -
clone_size: once
j_call: TRBJ2-2

cdr3_aa: CASSPVGAYAKNIQYF
cdr3_nt: TGTGCCAGCAGCCCCGTGGGCGCATATGCCAAAAACATTCAGTACTTC
v_call: TRBV7-9
d_call: -
clone_size: -
j_call: TRBJ2-4

cdr3_aa: CASSLERTGELFF
cdr3_nt: TGCGCCAGCAGCTTGGAGCGCACCGGGGAGCTGTTTTTT
v_call: TRBV5-1
d_call: -
clone_size: many
j_call: TRBJ2-2

cdr3_aa: CASSIYLGQGGTGELFF
cdr3_nt: TGTGCCAGTAGTATATACCTAGGACAGGGCGGCACCGGGGAGCTGTTTTTT
v_call: TRBV19
d_call: TRBD1
clone_size: -
j_call: TRBJ2-2